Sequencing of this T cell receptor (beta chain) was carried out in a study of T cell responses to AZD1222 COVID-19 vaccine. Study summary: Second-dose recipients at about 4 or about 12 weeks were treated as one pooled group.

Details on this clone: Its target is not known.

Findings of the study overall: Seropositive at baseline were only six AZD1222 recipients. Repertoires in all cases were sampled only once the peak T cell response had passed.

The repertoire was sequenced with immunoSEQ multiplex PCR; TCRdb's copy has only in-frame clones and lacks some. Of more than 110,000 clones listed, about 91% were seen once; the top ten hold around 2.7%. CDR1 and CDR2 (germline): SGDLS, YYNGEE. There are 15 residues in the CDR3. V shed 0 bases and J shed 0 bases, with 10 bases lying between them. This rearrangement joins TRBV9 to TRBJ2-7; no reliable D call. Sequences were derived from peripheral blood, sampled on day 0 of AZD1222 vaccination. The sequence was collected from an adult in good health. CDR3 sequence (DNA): TGTGCCAGCAGCGTAGATGGCAGCAGCTCCTACGAGCAGTACTTC. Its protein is CASSVDGSSSYEQYF.